Each of the 23 T cell receptor beta chains below was sequenced from the same sample in a study of beta chain features in type 1 diabetes. The whole isolated RNA underwent reverse transcription, so sequencing captured expressed TCRB transcripts. Sequencing was performed with immunoSEQ multiplex PCR; in TCRdb, only in-frame clones are kept and a portion is missing. Of about 900,000 clones detected, roughly 15% appear once; the ten largest clones hold about 0.02%. Sequenced material: naive CD4+ T cells from blood. The receptors shown here come from a woman between 18 and 29 years old in good health.

This clone was found a few times. The rearrangement joins TRBV18 to TRBJ2-1; D is ambiguous. V was shortened by 3 bases and J by 7 bases, with 13 bases between the two germline ends. The CDR3 extends over 14 amino acids. Germline V gene lookup returns CDR1 KGHSH and CDR2 LQKENI. This CDR3 reads CASSPPSLMNEQFF. The CDR3 DNA sequence: TGTGCCAGCTCACCGCCGAGTTTAATGAATGAGCAGTTCTTC. Full variable domain (remainder filled in from reference TRBV18 and TRBJ2-1): NAGVMQNPRHLVRRRGQEARLRCSPMKGHSHVYWYRQLPEEGLKFMVYLQKENIIDESGMPKERFSAEFPKEGPSILRIQQVVRGDSAAYFCASSPPSLMNEQFFGPGTRLTVL.

This clone was observed a handful of times. The rearrangement links TRBV18 to TRBJ1-5; 7 bases align to TRBD1. This CDR3 contains 14 residues. Losses at the gene ends were 5 bases for V and 6 bases for J; bases not matched to a gene: 7. Germline V gene data show CDR1 as KGHSH and CDR2 as LQKENI. Here the CDR3 DNA reads TGTGCCAGCTCAGCCAGGGACAGAGGTCAGCCCCAGCATTTT. Translating it yields CASSARDRGQPQHF.

Notes on this clone: Other DNA sequences within the sample encode an identical CDR3. This chain joins TRBV14 and TRBJ2-7; D is undetermined. Looked up from germline, CDR1 is SGHDN and CDR2 is FVKESK. The CDR3 totals 12 residues. The ends were cut back, 1 base at V and 3 bases at J, with 4 bases in the middle. The CDR3 DNA is TGTGCCAGCAGCCAAGGTCGCTACGAGCAGTACTTC. It translates to CASSQGRYEQYF.

This clone was counted between two and nine times. The chain is built from TRBV5-1 and TRBJ2-3; the D gene is possibly TRBD1 (5 bases). V was clipped by 0 bases and J by 7 bases, with 15 bases between them. This CDR3 has 15 amino acids. From germline, CDR1 is SGHRS and CDR2 YFSETQ. The CDR3 protein is CASSLAASRQYTQYF. The CDR3, as DNA: TGCGCCAGCAGCTTGGCGGCGTCTAGACAGTATACGCAGTATTTT.

This clone was seen more than once but under ten times. V usage is TRBV2 and J usage is TRBJ2-5; 7 positions match TRBD1. V was pared by 8 bases and J by 5 bases, with 14 bases of the junction left unmatched. The CDR3 totals 15 residues. Germline-derived CDR1 and CDR2 are SNHLY and FYNNEI. CDR3 protein: CASRPEKGARETQYF. In DNA, the CDR3 is TGTGCCAGCCGGCCAGAGAAGGGGGCTAGGGAGACCCAGTACTTC.

This clone was seen only a few times. The genes are TRBV28 and TRBJ1-2; TRBD1 aligns across 8 bases. CDR3 length: 15 residues. From germline, CDR1 is MDHEN and CDR2 SYDVKM. Trimming took 5 bases from V and 7 from J; bases not matched to a gene: 12. The CDR3 protein is CASSPSGQGIPGYTF. The CDR3 DNA follows: TGTGCCAGCAGTCCCAGTGGACAGGGCATCCCTGGCTACACCTTC.

This chain uses TRBV4-1 with TRBJ2-1; no definite D call. Germline V CDR1 and CDR2: MGHRA, YSYEKL. V gave up 4 bases and J gave up 4 bases, with 14 bases separating them. This CDR3 region has 15 residues. The CDR3 sequence: CASSPARPRYNEQFF. The CDR3 bases are TGCGCCAGCAGCCCCGCCAGGCCCCGGTACAATGAGCAGTTCTTC.

This clone showed up just a few times. This chain uses TRBV10-3 with TRBJ2-5; D is undetermined. The CDR3 runs 11 residues. Trimming took off 10 bases at V and 4 bases at J, with 10 bases between the two ends. Looked up from germline, CDR1 is ENHRY and CDR2 is SYGVKD. This CDR3 reads CATSDVETQYF. CDR3 DNA: TGTGCCACCTCGGATGTAGAGACCCAGTACTTC.

This clone was detected a few times. One junction end disagrees with the germline gene, perhaps due to a read error. This rearrangement joins TRBV18 to TRBJ2-7; D is perhaps TRBD2 (6 bases). Germline V gene lookup returns CDR1 KGHSH and CDR2 LQKENI. This CDR3 has 13 residues. For the CDR3, the DNA is TGTGCCAGCTCCCCACGGGAGTTATACGAGCAGTACTTC. Translated, it gives CASSPRELYEQYF.

A few counts support this clone. The V call is TRBV6-6, the J call TRBJ1-4, with a possible D match to TRBD1 (5 bases). The V end was cut by 3 bases, the J end by 0 bases, with 11 bases between. The CDR3 totals 16 residues. Germline V gene data show CDR1 as MNHNY and CDR2 as SVGAGI (reference sequence). The CDR3 region has the DNA TGTGCCAGCAGTTATCGGCAGGGAGCAACTAATGAAAAACTGTTTTTT. Its protein is CASSYRQGATNEKLFF.

The chain has TRBV28 and TRBJ2-7, with 7 bases fitting TRBD1. Germline V gives CDR1 MDHEN, CDR2 SYDVKM. The CDR3 is made up of 13 amino acids. Trimming took 6 bases from V and 3 from J; bases not matched to a gene: 5. CDR3 in amino acids: CASRHGTVYEQYF. The CDR3 nucleotides read TGTGCCAGCAGACATGGGACAGTCTACGAGCAGTACTTC.

This chain connects TRBV7-3 to TRBJ2-5, with no clear D. CDR1 SGHTA and CDR2 FQGTGA come from the germline V gene. Trimming shortened V by 4 bases and J by 0 bases, and 6 bases separated the two germline ends. The CDR3 consists of 13 residues. CDR3 protein: CASSSSYQETQYF. The CDR3 DNA reads TGTGCCAGCAGCTCCTCGTACCAAGAGACCCAGTACTTC.

V is TRBV27 and J is TRBJ1-5, with D uncertain. The CDR3 has 13 residues. The V and J ends lost 2 bases and 5 bases respectively, with 7 bases between them. Germline lookup yields CDR1 MNHEY and CDR2 SMNVEV (reference sequence). The DNA for the CDR3 is TGTGCCAGCAGTTTAAAGGGCGATCAGCCCCAGCATTTT. Protein product: CASSLKGDQPQHF.

This clone was counted only a few times. The chain's CDR3 is CASSFGLASWEQFF. CDR3 DNA sequence: TGTGCCAGCAGCTTCGGACTAGCGAGCTGGGAGCAGTTCTTC. The gene calls are TRBV11-2 and TRBJ2-1; 9 bases are a match to TRBD2. The CDR3 is 14 residues long. In germline, CDR1 is SGHAT, CDR2 FQNNGV. Losses at the gene ends were 3 bases for V and 10 bases for J; bases not matched to a gene: 7.

This clone was seen more than once but under ten times. This rearrangement joins TRBV15 to TRBJ2-1; 8 positions match TRBD2. This CDR3 is built from 18 residues. Germline CDR1 and CDR2: LNHNV and YYDKDF (reference sequence). Germline trimming cut 5 bases from V and 2 bases from J; bases unmatched to any gene: 14. In DNA, the CDR3 is TGTGCCACCAGCCGGGCGGCCACCACTAGCGGAGCCTACAATGAGCAGTTCTTC. It is translated as CATSRAATTSGAYNEQFF. The entire variable domain, with the rest obtained from reference TRBV15 and TRBJ2-1, is as follows: DAMVIQNPRYQVTQFGKPVTLSCSQTLNHNVMYWYQQKSSQAPKLLFHYYDKDFNNEADTPDNFQSRRPNTSFCFLDIRSPGLGDTAMYLCATSRAATTSGAYNEQFFGPGTRLTVL.

The rearrangement joins TRBV6-6 to TRBJ2-7; D is unclear. The V end was cut by 2 bases, the J end by 3 bases, with 5 bases between. CDR1 and CDR2 (germline): MNHNY, SVGAGI (reference sequence). CDR3 size: 12 residues. CDR3 DNA: TGTGCCAGCAGTTACGAGTTCTACGAGCAGTACTTC. Protein: CASSYEFYEQYF.

This clone has only a few counts. The genes are TRBV28 and TRBJ2-3; 7 bases fit TRBD2. Germline V gene lookup returns CDR1 MDHEN and CDR2 SYDVKM. The ends lost 7 bases at V and 3 bases at J; junction bases unmatched: 7. The CDR3 is 14 residues long. In nucleotides, the CDR3 is TGTGCCAGCAATACCCCGGGGGGAACAGATACGCAGTATTTT. This translates into CASNTPGGTDTQYF. The full variable domain, completed using reference TRBV28 and TRBJ2-3, is DVKVTQSSRYLVKRTGEKVFLECVQDMDHENMFWYRQDPGLGLRLIYFSYDVKMKEKGDIPEGYSVSREKKERFSLILESASTNQTSMYLCASNTPGGTDTQYFGPGTRLTVL.

This clone has only a few counts. V and J are TRBV4-2 and TRBJ2-4, with TRBD1 matching over 9 bases. V shed 1 base and J 6 bases; nucleotides not matched to a gene: 1. The CDR3 has 14 residues. The V gene's germline CDR1 is LGHNA and CDR2 YNFKEQ. This CDR3 is CASSQVQGANIQYF. CDR3 nucleotides: TGTGCCAGCAGCCAAGTACAGGGGGCAAACATTCAGTACTTC.

V usage is TRBV5-4 and J usage is TRBJ2-3; a weak D match, TRBD1 (6 bases). Germline CDR1 and CDR2: SGHNT and YYREEE (reference sequence). This CDR3 comprises 16 residues. V was clipped by 0 bases and J by 2 bases, with 13 bases between them. The CDR3 nucleotides are TGTGCCAGCAGCTTGGCTCCGGGACACGACACAGATACGCAGTATTTT. Amino acid sequence: CASSLAPGHDTDTQYF. Using reference TRBV5-4 and TRBJ2-3 for the parts outside the CDR3, the full variable domain is ETGVTQSPTHLIKTRGQQVTLRCSSQSGHNTVSWYQQALGQGPQFIFQYYREEENGRGNFPPRFSGLQFPNYSSELNVNALELDDSALYLCASSLAPGHDTDTQYFGPGTRLTVL.

This clone was seen more than once but under ten times. The chain has TRBV7-2 and TRBJ1-4; 7 bases are shared with TRBD1. The CDR3 has 15 residues. Germline values: CDR1 SGHTA, CDR2 FQGNSA. The J segment lost 7 bases and the V segment lost 5 bases, leaving 10 bases of the junction unmatched. CDR3 sequence: CASSPLRGRGEKLFF. The CDR3 nucleotides read TGTGCCAGCAGCCCATTAAGGGGGCGTGGTGAAAAACTGTTTTTT.

V and J are TRBV5-4 and TRBJ1-2, with TRBD1 matching 7 bases. Germline CDR1 SGHNT, CDR2 YYREEE (reference sequence). The junction had 9 bases not matched to a gene; V was cut back by 2 bases and J by 8 bases. The CDR3 runs 14 residues. The CDR3 loop reads CASSFLGTAEGYTF. The CDR3 DNA is TGTGCCAGCAGCTTTTTGGGGACAGCAGAAGGCTACACCTTC.

This clone occurred a few times. The gene calls are TRBV14 and TRBJ1-1; a weak D match, TRBD1 (5 bases). Germline assignment: CDR1 SGHDN and CDR2 FVKESK. Trimming cost V 2 bases and J 1 base, with 5 bases left between them. The CDR3 covers 13 residues. CDR3 residues: CASSQQGNTEAFF. CDR3 nucleotide sequence: TGTGCCAGCAGCCAACAGGGGAACACTGAAGCTTTCTTT. Combining the CDR3 with reference TRBV14 and TRBJ1-1 gives the whole variable domain EAGVTQFPSHSVIEKGQTVTLRCDPISGHDNLYWYRRVMGKEIKFLLHFVKESKQDESGMPNNRFLAERTGGTYSTLKVQPAELEDSGVYFCASSQQGNTEAFFGQGTRLTVV.

The V and J genes are TRBV5-1 and TRBJ2-1; D call uncertain. Per the germline V gene, CDR1 is SGHRS and CDR2 is YFSETQ. The V end lost 4 bases, the J end lost 2 bases, and 13 bases lay between the germline ends. This CDR3 is built from 15 residues. The CDR3 region is CASSPLTGPYNEQFF. The CDR3 nucleotides are TGCGCCAGCAGCCCATTGACGGGCCCCTACAATGAGCAGTTCTTC.